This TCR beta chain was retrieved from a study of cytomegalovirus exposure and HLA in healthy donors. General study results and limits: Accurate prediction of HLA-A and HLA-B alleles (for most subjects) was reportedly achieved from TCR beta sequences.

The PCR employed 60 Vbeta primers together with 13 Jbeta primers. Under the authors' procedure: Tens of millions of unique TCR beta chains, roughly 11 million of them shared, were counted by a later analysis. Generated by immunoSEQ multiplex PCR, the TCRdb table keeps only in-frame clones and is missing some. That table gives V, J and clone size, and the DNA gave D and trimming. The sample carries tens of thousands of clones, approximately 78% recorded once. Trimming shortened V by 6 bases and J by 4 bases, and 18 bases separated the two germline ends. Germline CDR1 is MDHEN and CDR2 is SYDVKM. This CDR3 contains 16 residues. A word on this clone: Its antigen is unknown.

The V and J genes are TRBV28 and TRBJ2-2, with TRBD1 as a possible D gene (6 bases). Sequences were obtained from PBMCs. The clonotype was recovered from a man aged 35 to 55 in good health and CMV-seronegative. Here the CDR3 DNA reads TGTGCCAGCAGATATCCCGGGACAAGGGTCACCGGGGAGCTGTTTTTT. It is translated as CASRYPGTRVTGELFF.